One and the same sample provided the 2 T cell receptor beta chains below, sequenced in a study of cytomegalovirus exposure and HLA in healthy donors. Here immunoSEQ multiplex PCR was the method, and the copy in TCRdb shows in-frame clones only, minus some. The table shows about 170,000 clones, with around 96% occurring only once. The sample taken for sequencing was PBMCs. These receptors all stem from a woman aged 18-29 years in good health and CMV-seronegative.

V usage is TRBV7-9 and J usage is TRBJ1-2, with TRBD1 as a possible D gene (5 bases). Germline V gene data show CDR1 as SEHNR and CDR2 as FQNEAQ (reference sequence). This CDR3 contains 14 residues. V gave up 4 bases and J gave up 2 bases, with 11 bases separating them. The CDR3 here is CASSWGGVNYGYTF. As DNA, the CDR3 is TGTGCCAGCAGCTGGGGGGGAGTGAACTATGGCTACACCTTC.

This clone was seen more than once but under ten times. The chain recombines TRBV7-2 with TRBJ2-2; possible D gene TRBD2, 7 bases. The CDR3 is 14 residues long. Germline V CDR1 and CDR2: SGHTA, FQGNSA. Trimming took off 7 bases at V and 5 bases at J, with 14 bases between the two ends. The CDR3 reads CASIRGGLTGELFF. The CDR3 bases are TGTGCCAGCATAAGGGGGGGCCTAACCGGGGAGCTGTTTTTT.